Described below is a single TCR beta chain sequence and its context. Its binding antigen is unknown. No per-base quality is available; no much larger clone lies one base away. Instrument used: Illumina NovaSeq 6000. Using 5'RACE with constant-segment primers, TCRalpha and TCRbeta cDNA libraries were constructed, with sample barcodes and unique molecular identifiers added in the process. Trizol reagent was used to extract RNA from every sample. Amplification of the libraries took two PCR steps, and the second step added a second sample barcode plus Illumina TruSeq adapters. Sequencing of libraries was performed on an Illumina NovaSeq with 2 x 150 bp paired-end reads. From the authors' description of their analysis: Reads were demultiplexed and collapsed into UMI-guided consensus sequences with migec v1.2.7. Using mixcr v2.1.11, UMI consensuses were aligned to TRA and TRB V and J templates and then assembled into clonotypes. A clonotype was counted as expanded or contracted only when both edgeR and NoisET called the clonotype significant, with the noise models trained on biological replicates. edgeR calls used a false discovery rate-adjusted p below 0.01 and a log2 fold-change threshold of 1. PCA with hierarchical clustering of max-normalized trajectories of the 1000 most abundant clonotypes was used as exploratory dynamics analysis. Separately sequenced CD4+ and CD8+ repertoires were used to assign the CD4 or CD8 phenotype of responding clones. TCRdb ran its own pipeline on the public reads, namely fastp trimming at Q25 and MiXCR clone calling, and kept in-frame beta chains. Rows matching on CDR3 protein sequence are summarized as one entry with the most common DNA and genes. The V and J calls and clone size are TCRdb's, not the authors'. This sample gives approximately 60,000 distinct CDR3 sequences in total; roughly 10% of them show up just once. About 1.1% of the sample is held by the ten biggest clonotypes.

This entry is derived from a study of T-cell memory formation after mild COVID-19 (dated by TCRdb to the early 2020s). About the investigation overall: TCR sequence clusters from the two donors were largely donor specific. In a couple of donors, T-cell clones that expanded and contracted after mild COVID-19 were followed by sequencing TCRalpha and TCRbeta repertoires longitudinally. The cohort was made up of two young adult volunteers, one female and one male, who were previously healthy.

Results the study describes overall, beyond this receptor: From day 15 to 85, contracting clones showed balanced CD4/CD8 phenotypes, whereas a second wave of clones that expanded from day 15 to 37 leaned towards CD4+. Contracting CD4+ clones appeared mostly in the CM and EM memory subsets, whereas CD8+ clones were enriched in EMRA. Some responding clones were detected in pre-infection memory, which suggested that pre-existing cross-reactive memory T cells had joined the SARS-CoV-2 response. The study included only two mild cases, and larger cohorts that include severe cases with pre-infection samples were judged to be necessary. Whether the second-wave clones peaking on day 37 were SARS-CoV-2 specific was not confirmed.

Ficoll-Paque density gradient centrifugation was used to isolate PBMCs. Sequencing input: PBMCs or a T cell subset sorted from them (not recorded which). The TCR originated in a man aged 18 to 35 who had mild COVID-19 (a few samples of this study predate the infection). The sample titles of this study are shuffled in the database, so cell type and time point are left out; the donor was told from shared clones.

CDR3 reads: CASSHLQGSLAKNIQYF. The nucleotide sequence is TGCGCCAGCAGCCACTTACAGGGATCGCTAGCCAAAAACATTCAGTACTTC. This sequence uses TRBV4-1 and TRBJ2-4; the D gene is perhaps TRBD1, on 6 matching bases. The junction shows trimming of 3 bases on V and 0 bases on J, plus 15 bases between the germline ends. The CDR3 covers 17 residues, taking in both the cysteine and the phenylalanine. This entry keeps only the CDR3 DNA: 51 bases, framed from base 1. As encoded in the germline V gene, CDR1 is MGHRA while CDR2 is YSYEKL.